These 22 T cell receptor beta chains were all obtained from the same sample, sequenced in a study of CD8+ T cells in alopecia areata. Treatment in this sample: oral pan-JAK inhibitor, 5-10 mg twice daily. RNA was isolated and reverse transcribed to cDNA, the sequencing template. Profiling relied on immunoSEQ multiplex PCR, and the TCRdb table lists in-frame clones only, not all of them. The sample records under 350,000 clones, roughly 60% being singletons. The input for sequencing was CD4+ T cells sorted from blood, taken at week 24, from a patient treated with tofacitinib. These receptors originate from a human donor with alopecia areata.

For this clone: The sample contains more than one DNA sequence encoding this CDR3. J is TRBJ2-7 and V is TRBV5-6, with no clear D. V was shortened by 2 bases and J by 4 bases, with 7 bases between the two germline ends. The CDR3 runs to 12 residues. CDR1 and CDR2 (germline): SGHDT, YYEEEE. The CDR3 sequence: CASSFAEYEQYF. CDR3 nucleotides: TGTGCCAGCAGCTTTGCGGAATACGAGCAGTACTTC.

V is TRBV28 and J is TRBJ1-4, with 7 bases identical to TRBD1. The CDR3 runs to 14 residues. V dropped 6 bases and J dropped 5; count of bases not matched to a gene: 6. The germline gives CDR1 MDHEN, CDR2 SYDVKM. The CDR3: CASRQQGRNEKLFF. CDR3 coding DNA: TGTGCCAGCAGGCAACAGGGGCGAAATGAAAAACTGTTTTTT.

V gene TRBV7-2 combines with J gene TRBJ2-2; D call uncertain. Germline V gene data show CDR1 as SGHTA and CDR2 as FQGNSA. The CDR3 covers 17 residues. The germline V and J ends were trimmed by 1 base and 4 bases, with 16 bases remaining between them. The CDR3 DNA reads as TGTGCCAGCAGCTTAGGATTCCGGACGGTCCCCACCGGGGAGCTGTTTTTT. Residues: CASSLGFRTVPTGELFF.

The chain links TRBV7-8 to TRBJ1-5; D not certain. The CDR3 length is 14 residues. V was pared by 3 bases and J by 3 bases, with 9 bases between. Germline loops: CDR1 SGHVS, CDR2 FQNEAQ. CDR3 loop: CASSLGSINQPQHF. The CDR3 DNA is TGTGCCAGCAGCTTGGGAAGCATCAATCAGCCCCAGCATTTT.

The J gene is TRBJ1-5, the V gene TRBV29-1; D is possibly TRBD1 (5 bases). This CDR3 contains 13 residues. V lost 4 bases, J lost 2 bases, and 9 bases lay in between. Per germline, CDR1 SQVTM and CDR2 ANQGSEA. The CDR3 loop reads CSVAGGGNQPQHF. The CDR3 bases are TGCAGCGTTGCCGGGGGTGGCAATCAGCCCCAGCATTTT.

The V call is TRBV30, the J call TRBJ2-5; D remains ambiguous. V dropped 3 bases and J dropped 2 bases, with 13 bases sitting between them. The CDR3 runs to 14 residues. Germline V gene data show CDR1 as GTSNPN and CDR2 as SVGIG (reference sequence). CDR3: CAWSGGVGQETQYF. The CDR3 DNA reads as TGTGCCTGGAGCGGTGGGGTAGGTCAAGAGACCCAGTACTTC.

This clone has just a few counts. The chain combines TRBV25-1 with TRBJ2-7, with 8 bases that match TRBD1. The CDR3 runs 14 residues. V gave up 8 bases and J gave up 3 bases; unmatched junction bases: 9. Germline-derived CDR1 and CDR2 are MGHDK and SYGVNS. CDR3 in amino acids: CASSRQGSIYEQYF. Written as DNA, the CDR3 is TGTGCCAGCTCCCGACAGGGGTCAATCTACGAGCAGTACTTC.

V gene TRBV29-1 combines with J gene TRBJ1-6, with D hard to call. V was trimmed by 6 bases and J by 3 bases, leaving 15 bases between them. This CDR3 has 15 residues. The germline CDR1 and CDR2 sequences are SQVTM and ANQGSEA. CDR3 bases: TGCAGCGTGCTGCTCCCGGTGGGCTATAATTCACCCCTCCACTTT. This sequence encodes CSVLLPVGYNSPLHF.

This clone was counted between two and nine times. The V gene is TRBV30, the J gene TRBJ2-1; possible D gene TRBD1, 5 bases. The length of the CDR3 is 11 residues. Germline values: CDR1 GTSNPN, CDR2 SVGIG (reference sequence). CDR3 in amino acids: CVGDSYNEQFF. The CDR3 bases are TGTGTAGGGGATTCCTACAATGAGCAGTTCTTC. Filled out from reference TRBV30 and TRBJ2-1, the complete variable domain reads SQTIHQWPATLVQPVGSPLSLECTVEGTSNPNLYWYRQAAGRGLQLLFYSVGIGQISSEVPQNLSASRPQDRQFILSSKKLLLSDSGFYLCVGDSYNEQFFGPGTRLTVL.

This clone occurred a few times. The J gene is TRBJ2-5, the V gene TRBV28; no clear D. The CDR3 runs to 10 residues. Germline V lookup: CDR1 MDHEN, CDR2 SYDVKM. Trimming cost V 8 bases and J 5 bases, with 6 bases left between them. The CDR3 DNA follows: TGTGCCAGCGGTAGGGAGACCCAGTACTTC. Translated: CASGRETQYF.

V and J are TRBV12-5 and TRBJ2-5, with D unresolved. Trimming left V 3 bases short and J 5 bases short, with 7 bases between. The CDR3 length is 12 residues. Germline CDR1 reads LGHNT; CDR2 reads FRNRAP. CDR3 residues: CASGFTAETQYF. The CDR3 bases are TGTGCTAGTGGTTTCACGGCTGAGACCCAGTACTTC.

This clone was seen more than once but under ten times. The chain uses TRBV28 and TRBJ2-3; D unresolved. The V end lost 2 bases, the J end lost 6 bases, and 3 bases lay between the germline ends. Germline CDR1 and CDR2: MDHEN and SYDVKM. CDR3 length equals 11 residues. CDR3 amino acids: CASSLRDTQYF. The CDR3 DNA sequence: TGTGCCAGCAGTTTAAGGGATACGCAGTATTTT.

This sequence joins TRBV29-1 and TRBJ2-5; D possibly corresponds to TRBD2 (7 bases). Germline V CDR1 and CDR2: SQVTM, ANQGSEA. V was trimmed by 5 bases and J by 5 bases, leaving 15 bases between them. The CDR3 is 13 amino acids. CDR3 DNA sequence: TGCAGCGTTTGCACAGGGAGGGTGGAGACCCAGTACTTC. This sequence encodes CSVCTGRVETQYF. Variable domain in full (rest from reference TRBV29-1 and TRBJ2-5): SAVISQKPSRDICQRGTSLTIQCQVDSQVTMMFWYRQQPGQSLTLIATANQGSEATYESGFVIDKFPISRPNLTFSTLTVSNMSPEDSSIYLCSVCTGRVETQYFGPGTRLLVL.

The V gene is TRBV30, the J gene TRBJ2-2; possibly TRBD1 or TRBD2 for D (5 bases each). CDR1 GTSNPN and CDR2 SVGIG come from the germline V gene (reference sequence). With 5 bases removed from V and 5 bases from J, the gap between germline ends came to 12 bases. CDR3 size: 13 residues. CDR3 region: CAWDLGRTGELFF. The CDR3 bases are TGTGCCTGGGACCTGGGACGGACCGGGGAGCTGTTTTTT.

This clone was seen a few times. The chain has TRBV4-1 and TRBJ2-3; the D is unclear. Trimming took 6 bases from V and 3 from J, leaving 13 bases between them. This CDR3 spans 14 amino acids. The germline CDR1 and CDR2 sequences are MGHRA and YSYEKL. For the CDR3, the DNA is TGCGCCAGCAGGGTTGCGCCCCAGACAGATACGCAGTATTTT. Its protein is CASRVAPQTDTQYF.

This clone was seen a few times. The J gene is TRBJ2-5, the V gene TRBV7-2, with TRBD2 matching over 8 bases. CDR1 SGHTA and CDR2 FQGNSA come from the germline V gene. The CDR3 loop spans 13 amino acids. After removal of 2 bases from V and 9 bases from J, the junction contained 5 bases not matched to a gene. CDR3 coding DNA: TGTGCCAGCAGCTTAAGCGGGGGAGGAGCCCAGTACTTC. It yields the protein CASSLSGGGAQYF.

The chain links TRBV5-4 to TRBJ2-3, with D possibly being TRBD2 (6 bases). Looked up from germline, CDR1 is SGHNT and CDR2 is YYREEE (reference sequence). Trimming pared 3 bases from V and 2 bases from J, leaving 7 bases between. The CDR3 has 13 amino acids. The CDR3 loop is CASSSDYTDTQYF. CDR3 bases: TGTGCCAGCAGCTCGGACTACACAGATACGCAGTATTTT.

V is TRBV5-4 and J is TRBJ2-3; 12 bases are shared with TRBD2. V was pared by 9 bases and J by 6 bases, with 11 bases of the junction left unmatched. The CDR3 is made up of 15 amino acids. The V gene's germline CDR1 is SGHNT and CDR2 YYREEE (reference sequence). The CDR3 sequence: CATGRQTSGGDTQYF. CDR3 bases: TGTGCCACCGGTCGTCAGACTAGCGGGGGTGATACGCAGTATTTT.

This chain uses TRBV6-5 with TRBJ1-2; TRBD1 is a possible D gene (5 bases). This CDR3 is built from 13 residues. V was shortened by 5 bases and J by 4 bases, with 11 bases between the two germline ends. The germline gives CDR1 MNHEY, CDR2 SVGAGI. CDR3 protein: CASSLRGIYGYTF. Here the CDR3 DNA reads TGTGCCAGCAGTCTTCGGGGGATCTATGGCTACACCTTC.

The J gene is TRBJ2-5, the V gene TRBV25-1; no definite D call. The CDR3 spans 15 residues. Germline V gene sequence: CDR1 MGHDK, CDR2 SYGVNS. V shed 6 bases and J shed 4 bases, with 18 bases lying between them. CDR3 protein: CASSVPGEKGETQYF. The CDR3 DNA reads TGTGCCAGCAGCGTTCCCGGTGAAAAAGGAGAGACCCAGTACTTC. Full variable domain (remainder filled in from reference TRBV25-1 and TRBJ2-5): EADIYQTPRYLVIGTGKKITLECSQTMGHDKMYWYQQDPGMELHLIHYSYGVNSTEKGDLSSESTVSRIRTEHFPLTLESARPSHTSQYLCASSVPGEKGETQYFGPGTRLLVL.

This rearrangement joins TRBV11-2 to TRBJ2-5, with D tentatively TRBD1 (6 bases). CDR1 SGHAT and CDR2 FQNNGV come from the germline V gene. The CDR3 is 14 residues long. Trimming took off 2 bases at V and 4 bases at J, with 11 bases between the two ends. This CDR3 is CASSLMGRGETQYF. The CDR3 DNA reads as TGTGCCAGCAGCTTAATGGGCAGGGGAGAGACCCAGTACTTC.

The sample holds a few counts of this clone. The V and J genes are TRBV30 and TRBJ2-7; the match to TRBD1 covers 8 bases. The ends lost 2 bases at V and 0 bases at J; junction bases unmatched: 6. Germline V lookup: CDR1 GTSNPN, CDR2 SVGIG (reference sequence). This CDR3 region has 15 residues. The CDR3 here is CAWSPGGGNSYEQYF. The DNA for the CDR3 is TGTGCCTGGAGTCCAGGGGGCGGAAACTCCTACGAGCAGTACTTC.